These 31 T cell receptor beta chains were all obtained from the same sample, sequenced in a study of T cell responses to AZD1222 COVID-19 vaccine. The assay was immunoSEQ multiplex PCR, and TCRdb's table has in-frame clones only and misses some. The data show fewer than 250,000 clones, roughly 92% seen once. The source material was peripheral blood, sampled on day 0 of AZD1222 vaccination. The origin of the receptors is an adult in good health.

Here the CDR3 reads CASSLRAGWEAFF. In nucleotides, the CDR3 is TGTGCCAGCAGCTTGAGGGCAGGGTGGGAAGCTTTCTTT. This chain connects TRBV5-6 to TRBJ1-1; weak D call: TRBD1 (5 bases). CDR3 length: 13 residues. The V gene's germline CDR1 is SGHDT and CDR2 YYEEEE. Trimming pared 1 base from V and 8 bases from J, leaving 12 bases between. Full variable domain (remainder filled in from reference TRBV5-6 and TRBJ1-1): DAGVTQSPTHLIKTRGQQVTLRCSPKSGHDTVSWYQQALGQGPQFIFQYYEEEERQRGNFPDRFSGHQFPNYSSELNVNALLLGDSALYLCASSLRAGWEAFFGQGTRLTVV.

V usage is TRBV6-6 and J usage is TRBJ1-5, with D possibly TRBD1 on 5 matching bases. V was clipped by 3 bases and J by 6 bases, with 9 bases between them. The CDR3 is 13 residues long. The germline V gene encodes CDR1 MNHNY and CDR2 SVGAGI (reference sequence). Written as DNA, the CDR3 is TGTGCCAGCAGTTATGTTGGGGGTCAGCCCCAGCATTTT. Translation gives CASSYVGGQPQHF.

The gene calls are TRBV7-8 and TRBJ2-2, with D possibly being TRBD1 (5 bases). Trimming left V 7 bases short and J 4 bases short, with 10 bases between. CDR1 and CDR2 (germline): SGHVS, FQNEAQ. The CDR3 extends over 13 amino acids. The CDR3 coding sequence is TGTGCCAGCAAGTTTCAGGGCACCGGGGAGCTGTTTTTT. Its translation: CASKFQGTGELFF. The entire variable domain, with the rest obtained from reference TRBV7-8 and TRBJ2-2, is as follows: GAGVSQSPRYKVAKRGQDVALRCDPISGHVSLFWYQQALGQGPEFLTYFQNEAQLDKSGLPSDRFFAERPEGSVSTLKIQRTQQEDSAVYLCASKFQGTGELFFGEGSRLTVL.

The chain employs TRBV27 and TRBJ2-2, with unresolved D. The CDR3 has 14 amino acids. Between the trimmed V and J ends, which lost 6 bases and 2 bases, there was a span of 10 bases. Germline V gives CDR1 MNHEY, CDR2 SMNVEV (reference sequence). CDR3 residues: CASRTRSNTGELFF. The DNA for the CDR3 is TGTGCCAGCAGGACCCGGAGTAACACCGGGGAGCTGTTTTTT.

To note about this clone: Germline and junction disagree at one end, which may indicate a read error. The chain joins TRBV6-5 to TRBJ1-2, with D hard to call. Germline V CDR1 and CDR2: MNHEY, SVGAGI. CDR3 length equals 15 residues. This CDR3 reads CASSDSGRTNYGYTF. CDR3 DNA sequence: TGTGCCAGCAGTGACTCGGGTAGGACTAACTATGGCTACACCTTC.

This chain joins TRBV2 and TRBJ1-1; a possible D gene is TRBD1 (6 bases). Trimming pared 11 bases from V and 5 bases from J, leaving 18 bases between. The length of the CDR3 is 13 residues. Germline V gene data show CDR1 as SNHLY and CDR2 as FYNNEI. CDR3 DNA: TGTGCCGGAAATAGGGGGTTGGGGACTGAAGCTTTCTTT. It encodes CAGNRGLGTEAFF. Filled out from reference TRBV2 and TRBJ1-1, the complete variable domain reads EPEVTQTPSHQVTQMGQEVILRCVPISNHLYFYWYRQILGQKVEFLVSFYNNEISEKSEIFDDQFSVERPDGSNFTLKIRSTKLEDSAMYFCAGNRGLGTEAFFGQGTRLTVV.

The genes are TRBV2 and TRBJ2-6; no reliable D call. The germline V gene has CDR1 SNHLY and CDR2 FYNNEI. V lost 4 bases and J 1 base, leaving 2 bases between the germline ends. The CDR3 sequence is 13 residues long. In DNA, the CDR3 is TGTGCCAGCAGTGGGTCTGGGGCCAACGTCCTGACTTTC. Amino acids: CASSGSGANVLTF.

This clone came up once. V gene TRBV5-1 combines with J gene TRBJ2-1; 7 bases fit TRBD2. In germline, CDR1 is SGHRS, CDR2 YFSETQ. The CDR3 spans 15 residues. V dropped 4 bases and J dropped 10; count of bases not matched to a gene: 14. CDR3 region: CASSPDSGWLGEQFF. CDR3 DNA sequence: TGCGCCAGCAGCCCGGATAGCGGGTGGCTCGGAGAGCAGTTCTTC.

The V call is TRBV24-1, the J call TRBJ2-7; D possibly corresponds to TRBD2 (5 bases). The germline V and J ends were trimmed by 3 bases and 3 bases, with 8 bases remaining between them. The CDR3 is 13 amino acids. CDR1 and CDR2 from the germline V gene are KGHDR and SFDVKD. CDR3: CATSDEGHYEQYF. The CDR3 nucleotides read TGTGCCACCAGTGATGAGGGCCACTACGAGCAGTACTTC.

This rearrangement joins TRBV28 to TRBJ1-5; D may be TRBD1 (5 bases). Trimming shortened V by 4 bases and J by 4 bases, and 14 bases separated the two germline ends. Germline lookup yields CDR1 MDHEN and CDR2 SYDVKM. The CDR3 length is 15 residues. The CDR3 DNA reads TGTGCCAGCAGTTCCCCTGGCGGGGGAAATCAGCCCCAGCATTTT. Its protein product is CASSSPGGGNQPQHF. Full variable domain (rest looked up from reference TRBV28 and TRBJ1-5): DVKVTQSSRYLVKRTGEKVFLECVQDMDHENMFWYRQDPGLGLRLIYFSYDVKMKEKGDIPEGYSVSREKKERFSLILESASTNQTSMYLCASSSPGGGNQPQHFGDGTRLSIL.

V and J are TRBV5-4 and TRBJ1-2, with TRBD1 identical over 8 bases. CDR1 is SGHNT and CDR2 is YYREEE in the germline V gene (reference sequence). The junction had 13 bases not matched to a gene; V was cut back by 5 bases and J by 4 bases. This CDR3 is 16 amino acids long. DNA for the CDR3: TGTGCCAGCAGGCCGGGACAGGCCGGAACTTTCTATGGCTACACCTTC. Translated: CASRPGQAGTFYGYTF. Full variable domain (remainder filled in from reference TRBV5-4 and TRBJ1-2): ETGVTQSPTHLIKTRGQQVTLRCSSQSGHNTVSWYQQALGQGPQFIFQYYREEENGRGNFPPRFSGLQFPNYSSELNVNALELDDSALYLCASRPGQAGTFYGYTFGSGTRLTVV.

The V and J genes are TRBV27 and TRBJ1-5; D unclear. In germline, CDR1 is MNHEY, CDR2 SMNVEV (reference sequence). CDR3 size: 12 residues. With 3 bases removed from V and 5 bases from J, the gap between germline ends came to 5 bases. In nucleotides, the CDR3 is TGTGCCAGCAGTTTCCTGGATCAGCCCCAGCATTTT. Translating gives CASSFLDQPQHF.

This sequence joins TRBV30 and TRBJ1-3; D is ambiguous. Trimming left V 3 bases short and J 2 bases short, with 17 bases between. In germline, CDR1 is GTSNPN, CDR2 SVGIG (reference sequence). This CDR3 has 16 residues. The DNA of the CDR3 is TGTGCCTGGAGGGGCTTCGGACGGGCTGCTGGAAACACCATATATTTT. Translated: CAWRGFGRAAGNTIYF. The variable domain in full, with the rest retrieved from reference TRBV30 and TRBJ1-3, is SQTIHQWPATLVQPVGSPLSLECTVEGTSNPNLYWYRQAAGRGLQLLFYSVGIGQISSEVPQNLSASRPQDRQFILSSKKLLLSDSGFYLCAWRGFGRAAGNTIYFGEGSWLTVV.

V gene TRBV5-1 combines with J gene TRBJ1-4, with TRBD1 matching over 7 bases. CDR1 SGHRS and CDR2 YFSETQ come from the germline V gene. The CDR3 contains 14 residues. V lost 2 bases, J lost 8 bases, and 6 bases stayed unmatched. CDR3 amino acids: CASSFQGVMEKLFF. In nucleotides, the CDR3 is TGCGCCAGCAGCTTCCAGGGGGTGATGGAAAAACTGTTTTTT.

This chain connects TRBV19 to TRBJ1-2; the D is unclear. Germline V gene data show CDR1 as LNHDA and CDR2 as SQIVND (reference sequence). Trimming stripped 3 bases from V and 1 base from J, with 15 bases between. CDR3 length: 16 amino acids. The CDR3 region has the DNA TGTGCCAGTAGTATCCACTCCTCCCGGAGTAACTATGGCTACACCTTC. Protein product: CASSIHSSRSNYGYTF.

The chain uses TRBV18 and TRBJ2-7, with 8 bases fitting TRBD1. CDR3 length: 15 amino acids. The V gene's germline CDR1 is KGHSH and CDR2 LQKENI. Trimming removed 3 bases from V and 0 bases from J; junction bases left unmatched: 4. CDR3 loop: CASSPQGASSYEQYF. As DNA, the CDR3 is TGTGCCAGCTCACCGCAGGGGGCGAGCTCCTACGAGCAGTACTTC.

V usage is TRBV9 and J usage is TRBJ2-5; 9 bases fit TRBD1. The CDR3 length is 14 residues. The germline V gene encodes CDR1 SGDLS and CDR2 YYNGEE. Trimming at V came to 3 bases and at J to 4 bases, leaving 4 bases not matched to a gene. CDR3 sequence: CASSDRGLPETQYF. The CDR3 DNA follows: TGTGCCAGCAGCGACAGGGGGCTGCCAGAGACCCAGTACTTC.

The DNA for the CDR3 is TGTGCCAGCAGCCAATTTCAGGGGGCCTACGAGCAGTACTTC. Encoded protein: CASSQFQGAYEQYF. J is TRBJ2-7 and V is TRBV14; 7 nucleotides match TRBD1. This CDR3 spans 14 amino acids. Unmatched junction bases numbered 3, after V lost 2 bases and J lost 2 bases. Germline CDR1 SGHDN, CDR2 FVKESK.

The chain carries TRBV12-5 and TRBJ1-5; no clear D gene. The CDR3 consists of 15 residues. The germline V gene encodes CDR1 LGHNT and CDR2 FRNRAP. V lost 1 base, J lost 4 bases, and 11 bases lay in between. The CDR3 is CASGLERSRNQPQHF. As DNA, the CDR3 is TGTGCTAGTGGTTTGGAGCGGAGTAGAAATCAGCCCCAGCATTTT.

The chain employs TRBV18 and TRBJ1-1; D may be TRBD1 (6 bases). The CDR3 spans 13 residues. V was clipped by 6 bases and J by 7 bases, with 15 bases between them. Looked up from germline, CDR1 is KGHSH and CDR2 is LQKENI. The chain's CDR3 is CASSLRGLVEAFF. CDR3 in DNA: TGTGCCAGCTCCCTGCGGGGGCTGGTTGAAGCTTTCTTT.

The V call is TRBV3-1 (or the pseudogene TRBV3-2), the J call TRBJ1-1; D is unresolved. Germline assignment: CDR1 LGHDT and CDR2 YNNKEL (reference sequence). Deletions cut 0 bases from V and 9 bases from J, with 5 bases between. The CDR3 has 11 residues. This CDR3 reads CASSQESQAFF. Here the CDR3 DNA reads TGTGCCAGCAGCCAAGAGTCGCAAGCTTTCTTT.

The chain recombines TRBV19 with TRBJ2-7; tentative D call: TRBD1 (6 bases). The germline gives CDR1 LNHDA, CDR2 SQIVND (reference sequence). V lost 6 bases and J 4 bases, leaving 13 bases between the germline ends. CDR3 length equals 13 residues. The CDR3 nucleotides are TGTGCCAGTAGCCGAAAAACAGGGTACGAGCAGTACTTC. Translated: CASSRKTGYEQYF.

The chain joins TRBV24-1 to TRBJ2-3, with 9 bases lining up with TRBD1. The CDR3 spans 15 residues. Unmatched junction bases numbered 5, after V lost 4 bases and J lost 4 bases. Germline CDR1 KGHDR, CDR2 SFDVKD. The CDR3 DNA reads as TGTGCCACCAGTGACCGGGGACAGGGAGCAGATACGCAGTATTTT. Its translation is CATSDRGQGADTQYF.

The chain couples TRBV24-1 to TRBJ1-1; no definite D call. Germline V CDR1 and CDR2: KGHDR, SFDVKD. Trimming shortened V by 9 bases and J by 6 bases, and 10 bases separated the two germline ends. This CDR3 spans 11 amino acids. The CDR3 bases are TGTGCCACCCGATCAGGCTCTGAAGCTTTCTTT. Translated: CATRSGSEAFF.

The chain has TRBV6-6 and TRBJ2-5; D may correspond to TRBD1 or TRBD2 (6 bases each). This CDR3 contains 15 residues. Germline V gives CDR1 MNHNY, CDR2 SVGAGI (reference sequence). V was pared by 0 bases and J by 5 bases, with 13 bases between. The CDR3 DNA follows: TGTGCCAGCAGTTACTCGGGTCAAGGGGGGGAGACCCAGTACTTC. Residues: CASSYSGQGGETQYF.

The rearrangement joins TRBV5-1 to TRBJ1-2; possibly TRBD1 for D (6 bases). CDR1 is SGHRS and CDR2 is YFSETQ in the germline V gene. Trimming removed 0 bases from V and 5 bases from J, with 14 bases in between. This CDR3 spans 15 amino acids. DNA for the CDR3: TGCGCCAGCAGCTTGGAGTCCGGGGGCGGGTATGGCTACACCTTC. Protein product: CASSLESGGGYGYTF.

The CDR3 sequence: CASSSRPLMTDTQYF. In nucleotides, the CDR3 is TGTGCCAGTAGTAGTCGGCCGCTCATGACAGATACGCAGTATTTT. The chain combines TRBV19 with TRBJ2-3, with unresolved D. Germline assignment: CDR1 LNHDA and CDR2 SQIVND (reference sequence). The V gene lost 4 bases and the J gene lost 3 bases, with 14 bases spanning the gap. The CDR3 is made up of 15 amino acids.

The genes are TRBV19 and TRBJ1-2; TRBD1 agrees at 10 bases. CDR3 length: 14 residues. CDR1 and CDR2 (germline): LNHDA, SQIVND (reference sequence). V lost 5 bases and J lost 3; bases outside the gene matches: 3. The CDR3 DNA is TGTGCCAGTAGTCGGGACAGGGGCCACTATGGCTACACCTTC. Its translation is CASSRDRGHYGYTF.

This clone has just one count. The chain combines TRBV7-6 with TRBJ2-5; D is unclear. Germline assignment: CDR1 SGHVS and CDR2 FNYEAQ. V was clipped by 5 bases and J by 5 bases, with 18 bases between them. The CDR3 extends over 15 amino acids. CDR3 sequence reads: CASSQPPNRRETQYF. The CDR3 DNA reads as TGTGCCAGCAGCCAACCCCCTAACCGGCGGGAGACCCAGTACTTC.

The chain couples TRBV7-3 to TRBJ2-7; D possibly corresponds to TRBD2 (6 bases). Germline values: CDR1 SGHTA, CDR2 FQGTGA. The CDR3 runs 15 residues. V was trimmed by 1 base and J by 3 bases, leaving 13 bases between them. The CDR3 loop is CASSLSRVGLYEQYF. The DNA for the CDR3 is TGTGCCAGCAGCTTAAGCAGGGTGGGACTCTACGAGCAGTACTTC.

This rearrangement joins TRBV11-2 to TRBJ2-6; a weak D match, TRBD1 (5 bases). CDR1 is SGHAT, CDR2 FQNNGV, per germline. The CDR3 spans 17 residues. Trimming took 5 bases from V and 0 from J, leaving 14 bases between them. The CDR3 protein is CASSPIGASSGANVLTF. CDR3 DNA sequence: TGTGCCAGCAGCCCTATAGGGGCCAGCTCTGGGGCCAACGTCCTGACTTTC.